These 32 T cell receptor beta chains share one sample of origin, sequenced in a study of blood T cells in healthy people across ages. The second PCR ran roughly 7 to 12 cycles with a sample-barcoded 5' primer and J-beta primers. TCRdb redid the calling of the 5' RACE reads with MiXCR, one entry per CDR3 protein. The table includes approximately 800,000 distinct CDR3 sequences, 53% detected once. Material: blood. The source is an elderly man in good health.

The chain employs TRBV20-1 and TRBJ2-4; D is unresolved. The germline V and J ends were trimmed by 5 bases and 15 bases, with 23 bases remaining between them. CDR3 length: 13 amino acids. Germline values: CDR1 DFQATT, CDR2 SNEGSKA (reference sequence). As DNA, the CDR3 is TGCAGTGCTGGCGTCGAAGGCCCCTACGAGCGGTACTTC. This sequence encodes CSAGVEGPYERYF.

The chain links TRBV5-1 to TRBJ2-1; 11 bases align to TRBD1. The CDR3 has 16 residues. Germline lookup yields CDR1 SGHRS and CDR2 YFSETQ. V was clipped by 0 bases and J by 3 bases; unmatched bases: 2. The CDR3 spells CASSLVGTGGYNEQFF. CDR3 bases: TGCGCCAGCAGCTTGGTCGGGACAGGGGGCTACAATGAGCAGTTCTTC.

This clonotype has only a few counts. This rearrangement joins TRBV29-1 to TRBJ2-5, with no clear D. CDR1 is SQVTM and CDR2 is ANQGSEA in the germline V gene. The CDR3 has 11 amino acids. Deletions cut 7 bases from V and 2 bases from J, with 8 bases between. The CDR3 coding sequence is TGCAGCGGGGGTTTTCAAGAGACCCAGTACTTC. Its protein product is CSGGFQETQYF.

The chain is built from TRBV15 and TRBJ2-7; possibly TRBD1 for D (7 bases). The CDR3 spans 14 residues. Looked up from germline, CDR1 is LNHNV and CDR2 is YYDKDF (reference sequence). V dropped 3 bases and J dropped 2 bases, with 11 bases sitting between them. The CDR3 nucleotides read TGTGCCACCAGCAGGGAGGGACAGACCTACGAGCAGTACTTC. Translating gives CATSREGQTYEQYF.

This clonotype has only a few counts. J is TRBJ1-5 and V is TRBV15; D might be TRBD1 (6 bases). Germline CDR1 and CDR2: LNHNV and YYDKDF (reference sequence). The CDR3 consists of 15 residues. Deletions cut 1 base from V and 8 bases from J, with 15 bases between. This CDR3 is CATSRGTVPQEPQHF. Here the CDR3 DNA reads TGTGCCACCAGCAGAGGGACAGTACCCCAGGAGCCCCAGCATTTT.

The J gene is TRBJ1-2, the V gene TRBV29-1; a possible D gene is TRBD1 (6 bases). CDR1 and CDR2 (germline): SQVTM, ANQGSEA. There are 13 residues in the CDR3. Between the trimmed V and J ends, which lost 7 bases and 1 base, there was a span of 13 bases. Here the CDR3 DNA reads TGCAGCGACCTCGACAGGCATAACTATGGCTACACCTTC. It codes for CSDLDRHNYGYTF.

This clonotype was counted many times. The V and J genes are TRBV29-1 and TRBJ2-1, with D maybe TRBD2 (5 bases). The CDR3 runs to 13 residues. CDR1 SQVTM and CDR2 ANQGSEA come from the germline V gene. Trimming left V 1 base short and J 8 bases short, with 12 bases between. The CDR3 is CSVEGGSGDEQFF. Here the CDR3 DNA reads TGCAGCGTTGAAGGTGGCAGCGGCGATGAGCAGTTCTTC.

Many counts were recorded for this clonotype. The rearrangement links TRBV5-1 to TRBJ2-5, with 8 bases fitting TRBD1. Per the germline V gene, CDR1 is SGHRS and CDR2 is YFSETQ. V trimming: 4 bases; J trimming: 4 bases; junction bases outside the gene matches: 3. The CDR3 is 13 amino acids. This CDR3 is CASSPGQGETQYF. CDR3 bases: TGCGCCAGCAGCCCTGGACAGGGAGAGACCCAGTACTTC.

This clonotype was seen a handful of times. This sequence joins TRBV20-1 and TRBJ2-5, with D maybe TRBD2 (7 bases). V was shortened by 5 bases and J by 5 bases, with 15 bases between the two germline ends. Germline assignment: CDR1 DFQATT and CDR2 SNEGSKA (reference sequence). The CDR3 extends over 13 amino acids. The CDR3 is CSAGEGGPETQYF. Written as DNA, the CDR3 is TGCAGTGCTGGGGAGGGGGGGCCCGAGACCCAGTACTTC.

This chain connects TRBV10-3 to TRBJ1-1; the D gene is possibly TRBD1 (5 bases). Germline V gene sequence: CDR1 ENHRY, CDR2 SYGVKD. The CDR3 sequence is 14 residues long. Trimming stripped 8 bases from V and 1 base from J, with 14 bases between. CDR3 in amino acids: CAIVGERGNTEAFF. In nucleotides, the CDR3 is TGTGCCATCGTCGGGGAAAGGGGGAACACTGAAGCTTTCTTT.

The rearrangement uses TRBV6-5 and TRBJ1-1, with TRBD1 matching over 7 bases. The germline V gene encodes CDR1 MNHEY and CDR2 SVGAGI. V was pared by 6 bases and J by 3 bases, with 10 bases of the junction left unmatched. This CDR3 has 15 residues. The CDR3 DNA reads TGTGCCAGCAGCCGGCGGGCAGGGGGGGACACTGAAGCTTTCTTT. It specifies CASSRRAGGDTEAFF.

This clonotype was counted only a few times. The chain uses TRBV10-3 and TRBJ1-2; TRBD1 might be the D (6 bases). The ends were cut back, 3 bases at V and 8 bases at J, with 13 bases in the middle. The germline CDR1 and CDR2 sequences are ENHRY and SYGVKD. CDR3 length: 13 amino acids. The CDR3: CAISDRRQGGYTF. DNA for the CDR3: TGTGCCATCAGTGATCGGAGGCAGGGGGGCTACACCTTC.

This sequence joins TRBV4-2 and TRBJ2-1; 8 bases match TRBD2. Trimming cost V 3 bases and J 4 bases; bases outside gene matches: 8. CDR1 and CDR2 from the germline V gene are LGHNA and YNFKEQ. The length of the CDR3 is 16 residues. DNA for the CDR3: TGTGCCAGCAGCCATGATGTAGCGGGAACTTACAATGAGCAGTTCTTC. It yields the protein CASSHDVAGTYNEQFF.

The chain couples TRBV2 to TRBJ2-7; 8 bases match TRBD2. CDR1 SNHLY and CDR2 FYNNEI come from the germline V gene. The CDR3 extends over 13 amino acids. J lost 2 bases, V lost 8 bases, and 5 bases had no gene match. The CDR3: CASRRGETYEQYF. The DNA of the CDR3 is TGTGCCAGCCGGCGGGGGGAAACCTACGAGCAGTACTTC.

The chain uses TRBV11-2 and TRBJ2-1; 9 positions agree with TRBD2. Per the germline V gene, CDR1 is SGHAT and CDR2 is FQNNGV. The CDR3 extends over 16 amino acids. V gave up 5 bases and J gave up 2 bases; unmatched junction bases: 7. The CDR3 here is CASSPGTSNPYNEQFF. For the CDR3, the DNA is TGTGCCAGCAGCCCCGGGACTAGCAACCCCTACAATGAGCAGTTCTTC.

This clonotype has a count of ten or more. The genes are TRBV29-1 and TRBJ2-4; 9 bases fit TRBD1. The end of the DNA fits TRBJ2-7 better, so the J call may be wrong. CDR1 and CDR2 from the germline V gene are SQVTM and ANQGSEA. The CDR3 length is 13 residues. In DNA, the CDR3 is TGCAGCGTGACACCCCCGGACAGGGGCGAGCAGTACTTC. Translating gives CSVTPPDRGEQYF.

The J gene is TRBJ2-7, the V gene TRBV18; unclear D gene. The assigned J gene may be wrong: the sequence end matches TRBJ2-5 better. CDR3 length equals 13 residues. Germline V gives CDR1 KGHSH, CDR2 LQKENI. The CDR3 DNA follows: TGTGCCAGCTCACCCAGTGCCGATGGGACCCAGTACTTC. Its translation is CASSPSADGTQYF.

V and J are TRBV5-5 and TRBJ2-3, with D maybe TRBD1 (6 bases). CDR3 length: 16 amino acids. With 4 bases removed from V and 14 bases from J, the gap between germline ends came to 29 bases. The germline CDR1 and CDR2 sequences are SGHKS and YYEKEE (reference sequence). The CDR3 DNA reads as TGTGCCAGCAGCACCCACAGGGAGACGGGGCACAGATACGCGTATTTT. The encoded protein is CASSTHRETGHRYAYF.

This clonotype was observed a few times. The chain has TRBV5-1 and TRBJ2-7, with 10 bases identical to TRBD2. CDR1 is SGHRS and CDR2 is YFSETQ in the germline V gene. CDR3 length: 15 residues. Trimming removed 4 bases from V and 9 bases from J; junction bases left unmatched: 13. The CDR3 spells CASSRRPSGSQGQYF. In DNA form, the CDR3 reads TGCGCCAGCAGCCGGAGGCCTAGCGGGAGTCAAGGGCAGTACTTC.

V usage is TRBV5-1 and J usage is TRBJ2-1, with D perhaps given as TRBD1 or TRBD2 (5 bases each). The CDR3 extends over 15 amino acids. Trimming removed 0 bases at V and 6 bases at J, with 13 bases between. Germline-derived CDR1 and CDR2 are SGHRS and YFSETQ. The CDR3 coding sequence is TGCGCCAGCAGCTTGGGGGGGAGTTGGCGCAATGAGCAGTTCTTC. Its protein product is CASSLGGSWRNEQFF.

This clonotype was seen a few times. V usage is TRBV12-3 or TRBV12-4 and J usage is TRBJ2-3; 10 bases agree with TRBD2. The CDR3 is 17 residues long. V dropped 5 bases and J dropped 4; count of bases not matched to a gene: 12. The CDR3 DNA follows: TGTGCCAGCAGTCCCCTACGGCTAGCGGGAGTTTCAGATACGCAGTATTTT. This codes for CASSPLRLAGVSDTQYF.

The V and J genes are TRBV30 and TRBJ1-2, with D uncertain. The CDR3 is 12 amino acids. Looked up from germline, CDR1 is GTSNPN and CDR2 is SVGIG (reference sequence). V dropped 8 bases and J dropped 4 bases, with 14 bases sitting between them. For the CDR3, the DNA is TGTGCCGGGAAGGTCCGCAGCTATGGCTACACCTTC. This codes for CAGKVRSYGYTF.

This clonotype was found a few times. This chain links TRBV7-9 with TRBJ1-5, with 7 bases aligning to TRBD1. The CDR3 is 17 residues long. The J segment lost 0 bases and the V segment lost 3 bases, leaving 8 bases of the junction unmatched. Germline loops: CDR1 SEHNR, CDR2 FQNEAQ (reference sequence). The CDR3 loop is CASSFDVRDSSNQPQHF. CDR3 in DNA: TGTGCCAGCAGCTTCGACGTCCGGGACAGTAGCAATCAGCCCCAGCATTTT. The full variable domain, its missing parts supplied by reference TRBV7-9 and TRBJ1-5, is DTGVSQNPRHKITKRGQNVTFRCDPISEHNRLYWYRQTLGQGPEFLTYFQNEAQLEKSRLLSDRFSAERPKGSFSTLEIQRTEQGDSAMYLCASSFDVRDSSNQPQHFGDGTRLSIL.

This clonotype was observed once. The chain has TRBV29-1 and TRBJ2-1; D is ambiguous. Germline V CDR1 and CDR2: SQVTM, ANQGSEA. The CDR3 has 9 amino acids. Trimming removed 4 bases at V and 9 bases at J, with 4 bases between. CDR3 region: CSVGGEQFF. CDR3 nucleotides: TGCAGCGTTGGGGGTGAGCAGTTCTTC.

This clonotype was detected once. This chain joins TRBV4-1 and TRBJ2-6; no clear D. Germline lookup yields CDR1 MGHRA and CDR2 YSYEKL. V was shortened by 0 bases and J by 4 bases, with 13 bases between the two germline ends. The CDR3 spans 17 residues. The CDR3 loop is CASSQEARTLGANVLTF. In nucleotides, the CDR3 is TGCGCCAGCAGCCAAGAGGCCCGAACTCTAGGGGCCAACGTCCTGACTTTC.

The rearrangement joins TRBV6-5 to TRBJ2-7, with TRBD2 matching 7 bases. Germline-derived CDR1 and CDR2 are MNHEY and SVGAGI. Trimming removed 2 bases from V and 7 bases from J; junction bases left unmatched: 8. This CDR3 is 14 amino acids long. The CDR3, as DNA: TGTGCCAGCAGTTACGGTGCGGGAGTTATTGAGCAGTACTTC. It codes for CASSYGAGVIEQYF.

This clonotype was observed a handful of times. The chain links TRBV2 to TRBJ2-7; maybe TRBD1 (5 bases). This CDR3 region has 14 residues. Germline V lookup: CDR1 SNHLY, CDR2 FYNNEI. V gave up 4 bases and J gave up 6 bases, with 16 bases separating them. CDR3 nucleotide sequence: TGTGCCAGCAGTGCCGAAGGGGTTGGTACCGAGCAGTACTTC. Its protein is CASSAEGVGTEQYF.

This clonotype was seen more than once but under ten times. The rearrangement joins TRBV5-1 to TRBJ2-1, with D tentatively TRBD2 (5 bases). The assigned J gene may be wrong: the sequence end matches TRBJ2-7 better. Germline CDR1 is SGHRS and CDR2 is YFSETQ. This CDR3 has 15 amino acids. This chain's CDR3 is CASSPRGPSYNEQYF. The CDR3 DNA reads as TGCGCCAGCAGCCCTCGCGGGCCTTCCTACAATGAGCAGTACTTC.

The chain employs TRBV27 and TRBJ1-2, with 7 bases fitting TRBD1. V shed 4 bases and J 2 bases; nucleotides not matched to a gene: 7. The CDR3 contains 15 residues. Looked up from germline, CDR1 is MNHEY and CDR2 is SMNVEV (reference sequence). The CDR3 sequence: CASSSRPQGNYGYTF. CDR3 coding DNA: TGTGCCAGCAGTTCCAGGCCACAGGGGAACTATGGCTACACCTTC.

This clonotype was observed a handful of times. The V call is TRBV5-1, the J call TRBJ2-3; D possibly corresponds to TRBD1 (5 bases). The germline V gene encodes CDR1 SGHRS and CDR2 YFSETQ. This CDR3 is built from 14 residues. V lost 2 bases and J lost 3, with 10 bases in between. The CDR3 bases are TGCGCCAGCAGCTTAAAAGGGGCGACAGATACGCAGTATTTT. Amino acid sequence: CASSLKGATDTQYF.

The chain combines TRBV28 with TRBJ2-4; no reliable D call. Germline CDR1 reads MDHEN; CDR2 reads SYDVKM. There are 10 residues in the CDR3. The germline V and J ends were trimmed by 11 bases and 14 bases, with 16 bases remaining between them. The CDR3 nucleotides are TGTGCCGCAGGTAGGAGCGAGAAGTACTTC. Translating it yields CAAGRSEKYF.

This clonotype was recorded a few times. V and J are TRBV18 and TRBJ2-1; 10 bases map to TRBD2. The CDR3 length is 18 residues. V dropped 1 base and J dropped 2; count of bases not matched to a gene: 8. Germline CDR1 and CDR2: KGHSH and LQKENI. The CDR3 spells CASSPLGASGSPYNEQFF. CDR3 bases: TGTGCCAGCTCACCACTAGGCGCTAGCGGGAGTCCCTACAATGAGCAGTTCTTC. Full variable domain (rest looked up from reference TRBV18 and TRBJ2-1): NAGVMQNPRHLVRRRGQEARLRCSPMKGHSHVYWYRQLPEEGLKFMVYLQKENIIDESGMPKERFSAEFPKEGPSILRIQQVVRGDSAAYFCASSPLGASGSPYNEQFFGPGTRLTVL.